These 2 T cell receptor beta chains came from one sample sequenced in a study of human T cells and chemical hapten exposure. The time point is: pre-sensitization, week 0. As for treatment: therapeutic diphenylcyclopropenone sensitization with weekly scalp DPC. TCRdb reprocessed the RACE reads via MiXCR and lists one record per CDR3 protein. Of about 68,000 distinct CDR3 sequences listed, approximately 10% are singletons. The specimen comprised whole blood, sampled in connection with sensitization to the hapten diphenylcyclopropenone (DPC). Receptors originate from a woman aged 45-65 years with alopecia areata. Some clones in this sample may be carry-over from other donors' samples.

This clonotype was detected many times. This chain uses TRBV11-2 with TRBJ2-7, with a weak D call TRBD1 (6 bases). V was trimmed by 1 base and J by 0 bases, leaving 7 bases between them. Per germline, CDR1 SGHAT and CDR2 FQNNGV. CDR3 length: 14 amino acids. The CDR3 region has the DNA TGTGCCAGCAGCTTAGCCAGGGGCTCCTACGAGCAGTACTTC. This translates into CASSLARGSYEQYF.

Many counts were recorded for this clonotype. The rearrangement uses TRBV7-3 and TRBJ1-3; D is undetermined. The CDR3 contains 13 residues. Germline V lookup: CDR1 SGHTA, CDR2 FQGTGA. V lost 5 bases and J lost 4, with 9 bases in between. The CDR3 here is CASSRAAGNTIYF. CDR3 nucleotide sequence: TGTGCCAGCAGCCGGGCCGCCGGAAACACCATATATTTT.